These 19 T cell receptor beta chains were sequenced from one sample in a study of blood T cell repertoires in COVID-19. Using immunoSEQ multiplex PCR, the repertoire was profiled, and TCRdb retains in-frame clones only, with some absent. The sample contains 60,000 to 80,000 clones, roughly 85% of which appear only once. Sequencing was done on a sample of peripheral blood. Receptor source: a man in his fifties or sixties with acute or convalescent COVID-19.

The V call is TRBV5-4, the J call TRBJ2-7; possibly TRBD1 for D (6 bases). CDR1 SGHNT and CDR2 YYREEE come from the germline V gene (reference sequence). The ends were cut back, 4 bases at V and 5 bases at J, with 22 bases in the middle. The CDR3 runs 16 residues. The CDR3 DNA reads TGTGCCAGCAGCCCTACCCCGGACAGCCTAGAACACGAGCAGTACGTC. Translated, it gives CASSPTPDSLEHEQYV.

V is TRBV29-1 and J is TRBJ2-5; 11 bases are shared with TRBD2. Looked up from germline, CDR1 is SQVTM and CDR2 is ANQGSEA. V lost 0 bases to trimming and J lost 9 bases; unmatched junction nucleotides: 9. The CDR3 has 15 amino acids. CDR3 sequence: CSVEDLLAGGGAQYF. The CDR3 coding sequence is TGCAGCGTTGAAGATCTCCTAGCGGGGGGAGGGGCCCAGTACTTC.

The chain combines TRBV28 with TRBJ2-1; D possibly corresponds to TRBD1 (5 bases). The V gene lost 7 bases and the J gene lost 3 bases, with 13 bases spanning the gap. This CDR3 is built from 14 residues. Looked up from germline, CDR1 is MDHEN and CDR2 is SYDVKM. CDR3 residues: CASKPPGNYNEQFF. The CDR3 region has the DNA TGTGCCAGCAAACCCCCAGGGAACTACAATGAGCAGTTCTTC.

The chain couples TRBV13 to TRBJ1-6; 7 bases match TRBD1. V lost 3 bases and J lost 7; bases outside the gene matches: 3. The CDR3 runs to 14 residues. Germline V gene sequence: CDR1 PRHDT, CDR2 FYEKMQ (reference sequence). The CDR3 protein is CASSFDRENSPLHF. DNA of the CDR3: TGTGCCAGCAGCTTCGACAGGGAAAATTCACCCCTCCACTTT.

The genes are TRBV4-1 and TRBJ1-1, with 8 bases fitting TRBD1. J lost 3 bases, V lost 0 bases, and 9 bases had no gene match. The germline gives CDR1 MGHRA, CDR2 YSYEKL. The CDR3 runs 17 residues. In DNA form, the CDR3 reads TGCGCCAGCAGCCAAGACCCCGGACAGGGTGAGGACACTGAAGCTTTCTTT. This encodes CASSQDPGQGEDTEAFF.

This chain joins TRBV6-5 and TRBJ2-1, with a weak D call TRBD1 (5 bases). The CDR3 has 12 residues. The germline gives CDR1 MNHEY, CDR2 SVGAGI. V shed 8 bases and J shed 5 bases, with 10 bases lying between them. Written as DNA, the CDR3 is TGTGCCAGCCGTACAGGTAACAATGAGCAGTTCTTC. Its protein product is CASRTGNNEQFF.

V and J are TRBV6-5 and TRBJ1-3; D ambiguous. CDR1 and CDR2 from the germline V gene are MNHEY and SVGAGI. V lost 6 bases to trimming and J lost 2 bases, with 14 bases between them. The CDR3 covers 15 residues. In nucleotides, the CDR3 is TGTGCCAGCAGACTATACGATGGAGCTGGAAACACCATATATTTT. Its protein product is CASRLYDGAGNTIYF.

The chain combines TRBV7-8 with TRBJ2-1, with 11 bases aligning to TRBD2. Germline loops: CDR1 SGHVS, CDR2 FQNEAQ. The CDR3 is 17 residues long. V trimming: 5 bases; J trimming: 4 bases; junction bases outside the gene matches: 10. The CDR3 DNA sequence: TGTGCCAGCAGCCTAGAGGCGCTAGCGGGGGGTTACAATGAGCAGTTCTTC. Translation gives CASSLEALAGGYNEQFF.

The chain carries TRBV9 and TRBJ1-4, with TRBD1 matching over 7 bases. This CDR3 spans 13 amino acids. Germline V lookup: CDR1 SGDLS, CDR2 YYNGEE. The V segment lost 4 bases and the J segment 7 bases; nucleotides outside the gene matches: 4. The CDR3 reads CASSPGQREKLFF. The CDR3 DNA reads as TGTGCCAGCAGCCCGGGACAGCGTGAAAAACTGTTTTTT. Complete variable domain (other parts from reference TRBV9 and TRBJ1-4): DSGVTQTPKHLITATGQRVTLRCSPRSGDLSVYWYQQSLDQGLQFLIQYYNGEERAKGNILERFSAQQFPDLHSELNLSSLELGDSALYFCASSPGQREKLFFGSGTQLSVL.

The chain has TRBV9 and TRBJ2-3, with D perhaps matching TRBD1 (5 bases). The CDR3 loop spans 12 amino acids. With 1 base removed from V and 5 bases from J, the gap between germline ends came to 5 bases. Looked up from germline, CDR1 is SGDLS and CDR2 is YYNGEE. The CDR3 nucleotides read TGTGCCAGCAGCGTACAGGGAGATACGCAGTATTTT. As protein: CASSVQGDTQYF.

This chain joins TRBV6-6 and TRBJ1-1, with D possibly being TRBD1 (5 bases). The CDR3 is 14 amino acids. Looked up from germline, CDR1 is MNHNY and CDR2 is SVGAGI (reference sequence). Trimming stripped 5 bases from V and 4 bases from J, with 14 bases between. CDR3 bases: TGTGCCAGCAGTAACGGGGGGTCGGCCACTGAAGCTTTCTTT. Translation: CASSNGGSATEAFF.

DNA of the CDR3: TGTGCCAGCAGCCTACTAACGGGCTATGGCTACACCTTC. This sequence encodes CASSLLTGYGYTF. The chain couples TRBV7-9 to TRBJ1-2; D call uncertain. In germline, CDR1 is SEHNR, CDR2 FQNEAQ (reference sequence). The CDR3 has 13 amino acids. Trimming removed 5 bases from V and 4 bases from J, with 11 bases in between.

The V gene is TRBV30, the J gene TRBJ1-6, with a tentative D call TRBD1 (6 bases). The CDR3 runs 15 residues. Germline-derived CDR1 and CDR2 are GTSNPN and SVGIG (reference sequence). The ends were cut back, 3 bases at V and 5 bases at J, with 14 bases in the middle. Written as DNA, the CDR3 is TGTGCCTGGAGGAAGGGGGAACAAGATAATTCACCCCTCCACTTT. It codes for CAWRKGEQDNSPLHF.

This chain joins TRBV7-8 and TRBJ2-7; 9 bases map to TRBD2. This CDR3 has 17 residues. Germline V gene sequence: CDR1 SGHVS, CDR2 FQNEAQ. Trimming took 1 base from V and 2 from J; bases not matched to a gene: 9. CDR3 loop: CASSLVGRASGAYEQYF. The CDR3 bases are TGTGCCAGCAGCTTAGTAGGGCGGGCTAGCGGGGCCTACGAGCAGTACTTC.

Here the CDR3 reads CASTGFDQETQYF. In DNA form, the CDR3 reads TGTGCCAGCACAGGGTTTGACCAAGAGACCCAGTACTTC. This rearrangement joins TRBV2 to TRBJ2-5; tentatively, D is TRBD1 (5 bases). Trimming removed 7 bases at V and 0 bases at J, with 9 bases between. The CDR3 length is 13 residues. Germline V gene data show CDR1 as SNHLY and CDR2 as FYNNEI.

The rearrangement joins TRBV10-3 to TRBJ1-1; D not certain. The CDR3 is 13 amino acids. V shed 2 bases and J shed 3 bases, with 7 bases lying between them. Germline V gene lookup returns CDR1 ENHRY and CDR2 SYGVKD. The DNA for the CDR3 is TGTGCCATCAGTGAGGAGAGGGACACTGAAGCTTTCTTT. Amino acids: CAISEERDTEAFF.

V gene TRBV4-2 combines with J gene TRBJ1-4; the D gene is possibly TRBD1 (5 bases). This CDR3 has 15 residues. Germline lookup yields CDR1 LGHNA and CDR2 YNFKEQ. V was trimmed by 5 bases and J by 5 bases, leaving 15 bases between them. CDR3 DNA: TGTGCCAGCAGCTCATGGCAGGGCCCGAATGAAAAACTGTTTTTT. The encoded protein is CASSSWQGPNEKLFF.

The chain links TRBV29-1 to TRBJ1-5; TRBD1 matches 7 bases. The V segment lost 7 bases and the J segment 3 bases; nucleotides outside the gene matches: 6. The CDR3 is 13 amino acids. Germline V gives CDR1 SQVTM, CDR2 ANQGSEA. The CDR3 DNA reads as TGCAGCGCCCGGGACAGCTTCAATCAGCCCCAGCATTTT. This sequence encodes CSARDSFNQPQHF.

The rearrangement links TRBV6-5 to TRBJ2-7; a possible D gene is TRBD1 (5 bases). Germline loops: CDR1 MNHEY, CDR2 SVGAGI. The CDR3 covers 13 residues. V shed 6 bases and J shed 2 bases, with 11 bases lying between them. The CDR3 protein is CASSRTRTYEQYF. The CDR3 nucleotides read TGTGCCAGCAGCCGGACACGTACCTACGAGCAGTACTTC.